These T cell receptor beta chains were read from a single sample in a study of cytomegalovirus exposure and HLA in healthy donors. Produced via immunoSEQ multiplex PCR; TCRdb's table is partial and in-frame only. Among 100,000 to 150,000 clones listed, approximately 73% were seen once. Sequencing was carried out using PBMCs. The receptor set was obtained from a man between 60 and 75 years old in good health and CMV-seropositive. Both conserved end residues are trimmed from each CDR3. The order of the fields is V gene, J gene, CDR3 protein.

TRBV5-4	TRBJ1-1	ASSPDLASTEAF
TRBV5-6	TRBJ1-1	ASSLRQGSPEAF
TRBV5-1	TRBJ2-5	ASSFPVQETQY
TRBV19	TRBJ1-6	ASSIGTANSPLH
TRBV5-4	TRBJ1-1	ASSLAREGTEAF
TRBV6-6	TRBJ1-2	ASSFPFRGQAYGYT
TRBV6-1	TRBJ2-7	ASSEALTVVYEQY
TRBV6-5	TRBJ1-6	ASSYMVAGAGSPLH
TRBV5-6	TRBJ1-6	ASSSRVLSYNSPLH
TRBV29-1	TRBJ2-5	SVAAGLGASQETQY
TRBV29-1	TRBJ1-6	SVGDRGNSPLH
TRBV5-6	-	ASSFGGEQY
TRBV6-6	TRBJ1-1	ASSGHRGTTEAF
TRBV2	TRBJ2-7	ASSDRLRLDEQY
TRBV7-2	TRBJ2-3	ASNFNGGANTDTQY
TRBV11-3	TRBJ2-7	ASSSGSYYEQY
TRBV21-1	TRBJ2-3	ASSKGPRARVKSTDTQY
TRBV4-2	TRBJ1-4	ASSQVPGQGLGEKLF
TRBV5-1	TRBJ1-2	ASSLAPDRPLGYT
TRBV5-1	TRBJ2-2	ASSRDSWTGELF